This TCR beta chain was profiled in a study of blood T cell repertoires in COVID-19. Study-level information: The origin of the acute and convalescent COVID-19 samples was the United States, Italy and Spain. PBMCs, B-cell-depleted T cells, or T cells provided the cDNA or gDNA that made up the material.

Measured with immunoSEQ multiplex PCR; TCRdb has only the in-frame clones, and not every one. The table shows tens of thousands of clones, with about 75% occurring only once. This clone was detected only once. With 5 bases removed from V and 0 bases from J, the gap between germline ends came to 23 bases. The germline gives CDR1 KGHSH, CDR2 LQKENI. This CDR3 comprises 20 residues. The rearrangement uses TRBV18 and TRBJ2-6, with D possibly matching TRBD2 (5 bases). Input material: peripheral blood. This sequence was found in a human donor in a cohort sampled during active COVID-19. Written as DNA, the CDR3 is TGTGCCAGCTCAGCTACCCTCGGAGGCAAAGACATCTCTGGGGCCAACGTCCTGACTTTC. Its translation is CASSATLGGKDISGANVLTF.